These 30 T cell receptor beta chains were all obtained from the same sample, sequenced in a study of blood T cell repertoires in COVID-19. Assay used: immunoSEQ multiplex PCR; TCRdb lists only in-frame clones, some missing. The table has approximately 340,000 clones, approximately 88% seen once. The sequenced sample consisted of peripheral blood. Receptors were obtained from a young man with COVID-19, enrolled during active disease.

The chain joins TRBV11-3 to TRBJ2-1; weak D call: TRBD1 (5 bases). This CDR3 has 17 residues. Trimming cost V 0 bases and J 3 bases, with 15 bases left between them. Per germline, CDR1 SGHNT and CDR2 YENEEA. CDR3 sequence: CASSLDSRQGYYNEQFF. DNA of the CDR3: TGTGCCAGCAGCTTAGATTCCAGGCAGGGATACTACAATGAGCAGTTCTTC.

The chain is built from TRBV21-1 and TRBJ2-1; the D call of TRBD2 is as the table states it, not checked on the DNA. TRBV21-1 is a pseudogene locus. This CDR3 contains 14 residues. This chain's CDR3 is CASSNAIPGLDLFF. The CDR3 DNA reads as TGTGCCAGCAGCAACGCAATTCCGGGACTAGATTTGTTCTTC.

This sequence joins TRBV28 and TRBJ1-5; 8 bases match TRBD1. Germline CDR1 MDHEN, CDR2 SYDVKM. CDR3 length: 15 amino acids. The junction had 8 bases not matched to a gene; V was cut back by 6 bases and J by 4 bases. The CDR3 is CASSKDDRGNQPQHF. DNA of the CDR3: TGTGCCAGCAGCAAAGATGACAGGGGAAATCAGCCCCAGCATTTT.

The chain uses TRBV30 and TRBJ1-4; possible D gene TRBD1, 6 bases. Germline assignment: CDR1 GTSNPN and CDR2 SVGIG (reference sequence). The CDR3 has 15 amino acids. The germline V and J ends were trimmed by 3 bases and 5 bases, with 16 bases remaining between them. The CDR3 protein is CAWRKGGAGNEKLFF. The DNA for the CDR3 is TGTGCCTGGAGGAAAGGGGGGGCAGGAAATGAAAAACTGTTTTTT. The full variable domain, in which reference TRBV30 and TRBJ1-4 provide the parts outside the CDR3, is SQTIHQWPATLVQPVGSPLSLECTVEGTSNPNLYWYRQAAGRGLQLLFYSVGIGQISSEVPQNLSASRPQDRQFILSSKKLLLSDSGFYLCAWRKGGAGNEKLFFGSGTQLSVL.

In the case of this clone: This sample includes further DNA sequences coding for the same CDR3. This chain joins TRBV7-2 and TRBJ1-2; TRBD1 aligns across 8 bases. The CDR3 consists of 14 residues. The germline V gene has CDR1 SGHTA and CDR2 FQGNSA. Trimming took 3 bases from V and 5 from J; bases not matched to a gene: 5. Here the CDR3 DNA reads TGTGCCAGCAGCTTGGGGCAGGGGGCATATGGCTACACCTTC. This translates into CASSLGQGAYGYTF.

CDR3 protein: CASSAGLRAPITGELFF. The CDR3 bases are TGTGCCAGCAGCGCAGGGCTTCGGGCCCCAATCACCGGGGAGCTGTTTTTT. V and J are TRBV9 and TRBJ2-2, with a tentative D call TRBD1 (5 bases). This CDR3 region has 17 residues. Germline V gives CDR1 SGDLS, CDR2 YYNGEE. V lost 3 bases and J 4 bases, leaving 19 bases between the germline ends. Supplemented by reference TRBV9 and TRBJ2-2, the full variable domain reads DSGVTQTPKHLITATGQRVTLRCSPRSGDLSVYWYQQSLDQGLQFLIQYYNGEERAKGNILERFSAQQFPDLHSELNLSSLELGDSALYFCASSAGLRAPITGELFFGEGSRLTVL.

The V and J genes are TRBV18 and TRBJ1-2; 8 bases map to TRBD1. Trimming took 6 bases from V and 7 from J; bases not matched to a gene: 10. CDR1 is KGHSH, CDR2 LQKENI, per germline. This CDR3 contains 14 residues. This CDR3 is CASSPSGQGGGYTF. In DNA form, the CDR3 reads TGTGCCAGCTCTCCGAGTGGACAGGGCGGTGGCTACACCTTC.

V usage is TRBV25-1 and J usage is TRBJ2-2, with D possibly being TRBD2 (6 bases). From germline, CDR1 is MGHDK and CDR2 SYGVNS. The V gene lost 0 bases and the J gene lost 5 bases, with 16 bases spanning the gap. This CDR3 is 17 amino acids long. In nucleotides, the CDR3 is TGTGCCAGCAGTGAATATTCCCCGGGGCGGGGTACCGGGGAGCTGTTTTTT. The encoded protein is CASSEYSPGRGTGELFF.

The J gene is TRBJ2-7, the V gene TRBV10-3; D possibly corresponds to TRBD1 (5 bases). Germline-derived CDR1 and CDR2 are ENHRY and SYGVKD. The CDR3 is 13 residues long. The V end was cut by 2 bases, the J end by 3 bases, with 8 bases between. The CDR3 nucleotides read TGTGCCATCAGTGAGGGACACCTCTACGAGCAGTACTTC. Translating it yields CAISEGHLYEQYF.

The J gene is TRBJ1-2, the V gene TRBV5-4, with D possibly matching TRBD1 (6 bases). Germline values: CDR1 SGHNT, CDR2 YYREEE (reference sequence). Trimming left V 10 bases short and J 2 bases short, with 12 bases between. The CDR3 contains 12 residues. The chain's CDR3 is CAQGGRNYGYTF. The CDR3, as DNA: TGTGCCCAAGGGGGAAGGAACTATGGCTACACCTTC.

CDR3 loop: CASRETLAKNIQYF. The CDR3 bases are TGTGCCAGCCGGGAGACCTTAGCCAAAAACATTCAGTACTTC. The chain carries TRBV28 and TRBJ2-4; D may be TRBD2 (6 bases). Germline CDR1 reads MDHEN; CDR2 reads SYDVKM. The V end lost 8 bases, the J end lost 0 bases, and 11 bases lay between the germline ends. This CDR3 is 14 amino acids long.

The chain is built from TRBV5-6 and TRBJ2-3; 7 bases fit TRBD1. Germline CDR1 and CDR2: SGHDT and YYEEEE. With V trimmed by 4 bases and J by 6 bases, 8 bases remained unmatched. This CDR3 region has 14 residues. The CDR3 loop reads CASSKTGPGDTQYF. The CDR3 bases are TGTGCCAGCAGCAAGACAGGGCCTGGGGATACGCAGTATTTT.

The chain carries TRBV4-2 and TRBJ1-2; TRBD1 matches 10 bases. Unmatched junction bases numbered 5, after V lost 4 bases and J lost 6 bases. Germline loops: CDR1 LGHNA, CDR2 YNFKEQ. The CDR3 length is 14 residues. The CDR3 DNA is TGTGCCAGCAGCCTTATGGACAGGGGGAATGGCTACACCTTC. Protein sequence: CASSLMDRGNGYTF.

CDR3 sequence: CASSLARTSGRADTQYF. DNA of the CDR3: TGTGCCAGCAGCTTGGCTCGGACTAGCGGGAGGGCGGATACGCAGTATTTT. The J gene is TRBJ2-3, the V gene TRBV5-4, with 15 positions matching TRBD2. The germline gives CDR1 SGHNT, CDR2 YYREEE (reference sequence). This CDR3 region has 17 residues. The J segment lost 6 bases and the V segment lost 0 bases, leaving 5 bases of the junction unmatched.

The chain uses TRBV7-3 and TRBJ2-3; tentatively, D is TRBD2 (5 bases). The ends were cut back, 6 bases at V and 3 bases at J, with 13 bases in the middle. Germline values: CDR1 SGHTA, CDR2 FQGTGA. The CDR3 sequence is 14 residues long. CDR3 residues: CASSPHPGTDTQYF. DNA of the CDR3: TGTGCCAGCAGTCCACACCCGGGGACAGATACGCAGTATTTT.

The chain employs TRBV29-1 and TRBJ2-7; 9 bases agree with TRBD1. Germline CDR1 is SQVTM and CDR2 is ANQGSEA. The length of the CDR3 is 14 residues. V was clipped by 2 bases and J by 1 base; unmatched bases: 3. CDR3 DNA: TGCAGCGTTGAAACAGGGGGCCCTTCCTACGAGCAGTACTTC. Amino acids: CSVETGGPSYEQYF.

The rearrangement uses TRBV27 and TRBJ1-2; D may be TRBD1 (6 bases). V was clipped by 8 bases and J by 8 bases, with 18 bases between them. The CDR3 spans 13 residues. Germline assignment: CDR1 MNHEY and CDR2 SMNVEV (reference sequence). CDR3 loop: CASGFGTSRGYTF. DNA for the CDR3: TGTGCCAGCGGATTCGGGACATCGAGAGGCTACACCTTC.

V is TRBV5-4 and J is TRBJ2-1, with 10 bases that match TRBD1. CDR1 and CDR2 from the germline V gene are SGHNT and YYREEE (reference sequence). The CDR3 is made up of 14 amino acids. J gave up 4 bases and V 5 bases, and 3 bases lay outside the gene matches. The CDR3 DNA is TGTGCCAGCAGGGGGACAGGGGTTTACAATGAGCAGTTCTTC. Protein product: CASRGTGVYNEQFF.

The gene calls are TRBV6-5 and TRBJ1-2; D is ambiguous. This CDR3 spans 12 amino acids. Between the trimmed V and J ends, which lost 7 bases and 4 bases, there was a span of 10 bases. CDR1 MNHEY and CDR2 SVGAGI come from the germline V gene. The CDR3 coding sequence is TGTGCCAGCAAACCCGGAGGCTATGGCTACACCTTC. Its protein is CASKPGGYGYTF.

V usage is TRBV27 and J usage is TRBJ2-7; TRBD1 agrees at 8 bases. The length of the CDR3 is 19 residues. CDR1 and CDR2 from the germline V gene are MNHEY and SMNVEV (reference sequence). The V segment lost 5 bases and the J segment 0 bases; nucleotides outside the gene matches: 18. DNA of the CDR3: TGTGCCAGCAGTCCCCGTGGCAGGGGGCGCGTCCCCACCTCCTACGAGCAGTACTTC. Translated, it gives CASSPRGRGRVPTSYEQYF.

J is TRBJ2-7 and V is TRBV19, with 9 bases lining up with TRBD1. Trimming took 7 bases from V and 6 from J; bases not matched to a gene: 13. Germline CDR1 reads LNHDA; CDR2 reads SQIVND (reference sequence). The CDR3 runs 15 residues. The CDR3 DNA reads TGTGCCAGTACCCAGACCGGGACAGGGCAAGCCGAGCAGTACTTC. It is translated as CASTQTGTGQAEQYF.

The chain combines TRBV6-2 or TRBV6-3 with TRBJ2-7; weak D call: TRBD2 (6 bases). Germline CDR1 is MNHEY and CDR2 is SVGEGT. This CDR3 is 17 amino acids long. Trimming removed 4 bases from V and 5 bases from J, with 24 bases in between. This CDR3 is CASSSLRGSFVIHEQYF. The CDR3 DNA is TGTGCCAGCAGTTCCCTACGGGGGTCGTTCGTGATCCACGAGCAGTACTTC.

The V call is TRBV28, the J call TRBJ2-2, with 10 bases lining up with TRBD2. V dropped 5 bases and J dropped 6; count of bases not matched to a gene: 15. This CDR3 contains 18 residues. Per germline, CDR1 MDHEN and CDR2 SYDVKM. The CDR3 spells CASSPPLGSGGAPGELFF. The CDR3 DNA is TGTGCCAGCAGTCCCCCCCTTGGGAGCGGGGGGGCTCCCGGGGAGCTGTTTTTT.

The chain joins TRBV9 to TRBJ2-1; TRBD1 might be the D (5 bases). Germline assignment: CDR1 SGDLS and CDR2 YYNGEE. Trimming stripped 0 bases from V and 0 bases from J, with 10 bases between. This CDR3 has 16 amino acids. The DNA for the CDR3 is TGTGCCAGCAGCGTAGCCGGCAGGGCCTCCTACAATGAGCAGTTCTTC. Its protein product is CASSVAGRASYNEQFF.

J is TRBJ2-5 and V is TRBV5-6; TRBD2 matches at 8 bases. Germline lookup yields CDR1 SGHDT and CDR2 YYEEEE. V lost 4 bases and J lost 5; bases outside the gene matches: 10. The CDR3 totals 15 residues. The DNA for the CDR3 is TGTGCCAGCAGCGTCGGGGGGGCCACGGGCGAGACCCAGTACTTC. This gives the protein CASSVGGATGETQYF.

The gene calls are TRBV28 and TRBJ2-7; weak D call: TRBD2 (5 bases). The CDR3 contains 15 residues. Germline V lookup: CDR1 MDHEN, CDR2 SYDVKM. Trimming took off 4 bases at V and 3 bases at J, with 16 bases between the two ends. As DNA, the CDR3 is TGTGCCAGCAGTTCCGCCTCCGGGGTCGGCTACGAGCAGTACTTC. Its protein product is CASSSASGVGYEQYF.

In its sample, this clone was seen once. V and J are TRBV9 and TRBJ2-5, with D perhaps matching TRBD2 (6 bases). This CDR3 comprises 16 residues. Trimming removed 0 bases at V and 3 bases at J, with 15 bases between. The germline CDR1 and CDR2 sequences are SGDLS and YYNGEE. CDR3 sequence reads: CASSVGRRGLEETQYF. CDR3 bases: TGTGCCAGCAGCGTAGGCCGGAGGGGACTGGAAGAGACCCAGTACTTC.

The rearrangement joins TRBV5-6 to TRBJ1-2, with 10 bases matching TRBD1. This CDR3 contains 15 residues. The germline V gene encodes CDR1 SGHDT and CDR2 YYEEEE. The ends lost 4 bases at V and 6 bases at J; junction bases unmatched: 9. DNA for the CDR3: TGTGCCAGCAGCCCGTACAGGACAGGGGGACATGGCTACACCTTC. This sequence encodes CASSPYRTGGHGYTF.

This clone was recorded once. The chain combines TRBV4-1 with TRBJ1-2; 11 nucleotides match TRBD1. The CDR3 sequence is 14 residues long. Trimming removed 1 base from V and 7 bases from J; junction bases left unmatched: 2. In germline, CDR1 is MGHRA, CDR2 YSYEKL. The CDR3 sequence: CASSQGGTGGGYTF. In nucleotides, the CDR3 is TGCGCCAGCAGCCAAGGCGGGACAGGGGGTGGCTACACCTTC.

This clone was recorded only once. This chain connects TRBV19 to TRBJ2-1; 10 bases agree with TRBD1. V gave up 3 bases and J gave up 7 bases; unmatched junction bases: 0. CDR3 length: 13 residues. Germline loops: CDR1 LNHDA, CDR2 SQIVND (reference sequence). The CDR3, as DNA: TGTGCCAGTAGTATGGACAGGGGGAATGAGCAGTTCTTC. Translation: CASSMDRGNEQFF.